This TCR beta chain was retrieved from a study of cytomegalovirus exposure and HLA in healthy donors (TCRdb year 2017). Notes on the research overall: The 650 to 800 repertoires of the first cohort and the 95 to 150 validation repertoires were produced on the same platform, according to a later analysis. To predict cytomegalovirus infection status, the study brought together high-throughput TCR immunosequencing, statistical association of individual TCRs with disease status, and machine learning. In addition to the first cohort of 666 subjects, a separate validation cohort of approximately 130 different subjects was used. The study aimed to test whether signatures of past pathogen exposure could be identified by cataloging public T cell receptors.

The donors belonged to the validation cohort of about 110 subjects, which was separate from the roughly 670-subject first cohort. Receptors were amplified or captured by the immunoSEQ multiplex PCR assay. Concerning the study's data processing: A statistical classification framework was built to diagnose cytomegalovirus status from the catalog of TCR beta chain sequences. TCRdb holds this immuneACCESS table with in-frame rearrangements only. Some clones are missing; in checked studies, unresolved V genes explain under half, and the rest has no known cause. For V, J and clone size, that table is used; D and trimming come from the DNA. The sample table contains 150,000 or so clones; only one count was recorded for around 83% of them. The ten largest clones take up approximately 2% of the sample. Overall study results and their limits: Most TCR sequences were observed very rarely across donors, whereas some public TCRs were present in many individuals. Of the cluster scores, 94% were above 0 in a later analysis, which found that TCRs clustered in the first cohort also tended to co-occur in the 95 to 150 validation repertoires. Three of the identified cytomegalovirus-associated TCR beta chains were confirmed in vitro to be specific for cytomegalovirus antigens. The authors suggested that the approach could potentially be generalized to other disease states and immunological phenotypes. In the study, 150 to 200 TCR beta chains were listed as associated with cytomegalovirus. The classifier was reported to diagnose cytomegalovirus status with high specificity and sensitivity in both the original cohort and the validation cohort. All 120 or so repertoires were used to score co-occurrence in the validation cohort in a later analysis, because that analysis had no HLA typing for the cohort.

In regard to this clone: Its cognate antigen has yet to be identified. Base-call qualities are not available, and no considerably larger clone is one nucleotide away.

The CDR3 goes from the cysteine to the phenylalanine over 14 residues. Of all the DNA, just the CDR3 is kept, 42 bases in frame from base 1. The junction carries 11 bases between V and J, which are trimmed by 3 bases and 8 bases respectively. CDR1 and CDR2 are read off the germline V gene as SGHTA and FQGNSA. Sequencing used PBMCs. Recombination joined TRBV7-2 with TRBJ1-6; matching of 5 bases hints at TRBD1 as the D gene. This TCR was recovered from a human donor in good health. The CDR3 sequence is CASSFRRGDSPLHF. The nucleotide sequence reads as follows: TGTGCCAGCAGCTTTAGACGGGGGGATTCACCCCTCCACTTT. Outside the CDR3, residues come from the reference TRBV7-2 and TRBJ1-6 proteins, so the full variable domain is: GAGVSQSPSNKVTEKGKDVELRCDPISGHTALYWYRQSLGQGLEFLIYFQGNSAPDKSGLPSDRFSAERTGGSVSTLTIQRTQQEDSAVYLCASSFRRGDSPLHFGNGTRLTVT.